The sample holds a few counts of the clone carrying this T cell receptor beta chain. Its antigen is currently unknown. The data are from a study of human T cells and chemical hapten exposure. The study's findings and limits: Counts of TCRs above 1 in 1000 frequency stayed unchanged with DPC sensitization. Compared to controls, expanded TCRs made significantly more large clusters of similar CDR3s.

TCRdb re-called the RACE reads through MiXCR, storing one row per CDR3 protein. Of roughly 120,000 distinct CDR3 sequences in the sample, roughly a tenth are singletons; the top ten hold around 3.1%. V gave up 0 bases and J gave up 0 bases, with 11 bases separating them. Germline CDR1 DFQATT, CDR2 SNEGSKA (reference sequence). This CDR3 is 15 amino acids long. As for time point: patch test 2, 6 weeks after DPC sensitization. Described treatment: therapeutic diphenylcyclopropenone sensitization with weekly scalp DPC. The authors extracted total RNA from unfractionated whole blood. The chain employs TRBV20-1 and TRBJ1-1, with a tentative D call TRBD1 (5 bases). This receptor was identified in a woman aged 40 to 50 with alopecia areata. Some clones in this sample may be carry-over from other donors' samples. The starting material was whole blood, obtained in connection with sensitization to the hapten diphenylcyclopropenone (DPC). CDR3 nucleotides: TGCAGTGCTAGAGATTGGGCCAGGGTGAACACTGAAGCTTTCTTT. Its protein product is CSARDWARVNTEAFF.